These 12 T cell receptor beta chains came from one sample sequenced in a study of technical replicates of blood from four donors. The assay was immunoSEQ multiplex PCR, and TCRdb's table has in-frame clones only and misses some. Of some 84,000 clones listed, over 75% are singletons. Specimen: T cells isolated from PBMCs. Receptor source: a human donor in good health.

CDR3 protein: CASSSDSIKNIQYF. In DNA, the CDR3 is TGTGCCAGCAGCTCGGACAGTATCAAAAACATTCAGTACTTC. The chain has TRBV5-4 and TRBJ2-4; a possible D gene is TRBD1 (6 bases). The CDR3 has 14 amino acids. The V gene's germline CDR1 is SGHNT and CDR2 YYREEE (reference sequence). V lost 3 bases and J 3 bases, leaving 10 bases between the germline ends.

V gene TRBV28 combines with J gene TRBJ2-7, with 13 bases fitting TRBD2. The CDR3 covers 15 residues. With 4 bases clipped from V and 4 bases from J, the junction kept 4 bases outside the gene matches. The germline V gene has CDR1 MDHEN and CDR2 SYDVKM. The CDR3 DNA sequence: TGTGCCAGCAGTTCCGGACTAGCGGGAGTTTACGAGCAGTACTTC. This encodes CASSSGLAGVYEQYF.

The DNA of the CDR3 is TGTGCCACCAGCTTCGGGGGGGCTCGAGAGACCCAGTACTTC. It codes for CATSFGGARETQYF. The J gene is TRBJ2-5, the V gene TRBV15; 8 nucleotides agree with TRBD2. Germline lookup yields CDR1 LNHNV and CDR2 YYDKDF (reference sequence). The trim removed 5 bases at V and 4 bases at J, leaving 6 bases unmatched. CDR3 length equals 14 residues.

The chain carries TRBV11-2 and TRBJ2-7; weak D call: TRBD1 (5 bases). The CDR3 is 12 amino acids. V was clipped by 5 bases and J by 4 bases, with 9 bases between them. Germline CDR1 reads SGHAT; CDR2 reads FQNNGV. The CDR3 DNA sequence: TGTGCCAGCAGCCAGGGCACTTACGAGCAGTACTTC. As protein: CASSQGTYEQYF. The whole variable domain, filled in from reference TRBV11-2 and TRBJ2-7, reads EAGVAQSPRYKIIEKRQSVAFWCNPISGHATLYWYQQILGQGPKLLIQFQNNGVVDDSQLPKDRFSAERLKGVDSTLKIQPAKLEDSAVYLCASSQGTYEQYFGPGTRLTVT.

This CDR3 reads CASSLQGGTGELFF. The CDR3 DNA reads as TGTGCCAGCAGTTTGCAGGGCGGCACCGGGGAGCTGTTTTTT. This rearrangement joins TRBV28 to TRBJ2-2, with TRBD1 as a possible D gene (5 bases). The CDR3 consists of 14 residues. V was pared by 3 bases and J by 4 bases, with 9 bases between. In germline, CDR1 is MDHEN, CDR2 SYDVKM.

This chain connects TRBV28 to TRBJ2-2; 9 bases line up with TRBD1. Looked up from germline, CDR1 is MDHEN and CDR2 is SYDVKM. The CDR3 sequence is 17 residues long. The V segment lost 4 bases and the J segment 5 bases; nucleotides outside the gene matches: 11. As DNA, the CDR3 is TGTGCCAGCAGTTGGACAGGGGAAGGGGTCTCTACCGGGGAGCTGTTTTTT. Its protein product is CASSWTGEGVSTGELFF.

This clone was found once. CDR3 in amino acids: CASSQRRGGDSPGNTIYF. DNA of the CDR3: TGTGCCAGCAGCCAACGCCGCGGAGGGGACAGTCCTGGAAACACCATATATTTT. The V gene is TRBV14, the J gene TRBJ1-3, with TRBD1 matching over 7 bases. CDR1 is SGHDN and CDR2 is FVKESK in the germline V gene. Trimming removed 2 bases from V and 2 bases from J; junction bases left unmatched: 12. The CDR3 contains 18 residues. The full variable domain, in which reference TRBV14 and TRBJ1-3 provide the parts outside the CDR3, is EAGVTQFPSHSVIEKGQTVTLRCDPISGHDNLYWYRRVMGKEIKFLLHFVKESKQDESGMPNNRFLAERTGGTYSTLKVQPAELEDSGVYFCASSQRRGGDSPGNTIYFGEGSWLTVV.

This clone was found once. The CDR3 bases are TGTGCCAGCAGGCCGGGACAGGCGAACACTGAAGCTTTCTTT. As protein: CASRPGQANTEAFF. The chain couples TRBV5-4 to TRBJ1-1; TRBD1 agrees at 8 bases. Germline CDR1 reads SGHNT; CDR2 reads YYREEE (reference sequence). The trim removed 5 bases at V and 1 base at J, leaving 4 bases unmatched. The CDR3 contains 14 residues.

The chain joins TRBV5-1 to TRBJ2-3, with a possible D match to TRBD1 (7 bases). The germline gives CDR1 SGHRS, CDR2 YFSETQ. V gave up 2 bases and J gave up 3 bases, with 13 bases separating them. The CDR3 consists of 15 residues. The CDR3 DNA reads as TGCGCCAGCAGCTTAGGAGGGGGCCGGACAGATACGCAGTATTTT. Protein product: CASSLGGGRTDTQYF.

The chain carries TRBV7-2 and TRBJ2-5; 7 nucleotides align to TRBD2. V dropped 2 bases and J dropped 4; count of bases not matched to a gene: 10. This CDR3 region has 16 residues. Looked up from germline, CDR1 is SGHTA and CDR2 is FQGNSA. The CDR3 DNA follows: TGTGCCAGCAGCTTATCACTAGCGCGAGGGGCAGAGACCCAGTACTTC. Its protein product is CASSLSLARGAETQYF.

This chain joins TRBV2 and TRBJ1-5; the D is unclear. Trimming took off 10 bases at V and 6 bases at J, with 16 bases between the two ends. The CDR3 contains 13 residues. Per germline, CDR1 SNHLY and CDR2 FYNNEI. CDR3 residues: CATTGRTSQPQHF. CDR3 DNA: TGTGCCACCACGGGTCGAACAAGTCAGCCCCAGCATTTT.

This clone was picked up one time. This rearrangement joins TRBV27 to TRBJ2-7; TRBD1 matches 7 bases. Trimming took 3 bases from V and 6 from J; bases not matched to a gene: 11. CDR3 length: 15 residues. Germline CDR1 MNHEY, CDR2 SMNVEV (reference sequence). The CDR3 DNA reads as TGTGCCAGCAGTTTCTCCGACAGGGCAGAAATCGAGCAGTACTTC. Protein sequence: CASSFSDRAEIEQYF.